These T cell receptor beta chains were read from a single sample in a study of cytomegalovirus exposure and HLA in healthy donors. Measured with immunoSEQ multiplex PCR; TCRdb has only the in-frame clones, and not every one. The top ten hold approximately 1% of the sample, which has roughly 330,000 clones, approximately 86% seen once. Sequencing used PBMCs. The receptors shown here come from a woman in her thirties in good health and CMV-seropositive. Both conserved end residues are trimmed from each CDR3. Each record gives: V gene, CDR3 protein.

>TRBV5-1
ASSLYRTGDYNEQF
>TRBV27
ASSSGAYEQY
>TRBV12-5
ASARPGGQETQY
>TRBV6-5
ASRGAGIRNYGYT
>TRBV27
ASSLGDTQY
>TRBV10-3
AIWDVGAIYT
>TRBV28
ASSSENVRSEQF
>TRBV20-1
SQGIQETQY
>TRBV5-4
ASSLGGTGGFETQY
>TRBV30
AWSDLPWNTEAF
>TRBV18
ASSLNTGSQPQH
>TRBV13
ASSLGKRGLYEQY
>TRBV7-6
ASSLGAVYEQY
>TRBV19
ASETSGQTNYGYT
>TRBV27
ASTLNGQFYGYT
>TRBV13
ASSLKGLAGGPETQY
>TRBV4-1
ASSLTGESSYEQY
>TRBV6-1
ASRVGEGVKNIQY
>TRBV2
ASTGQVISGANVLT
>TRBV30
AWSVSRQDTGELF
>TRBV5-1
ASSGGDSGNTIY
>TRBV28
ASSSGLAGSYEQY
>TRBV7-2
ASSLTASREQF
>TRBV2
ASRGPPTNSPLH
>TRBV10-3
ATAGTGDNQPQH
>TRBV28
ASSLLFLAGPTFGQY
>TRBV9
ASSGTSAYEQY
>TRBV5-6
ASSFGTANTGELF
>TRBV5-1
ASSSGQLPDTQY
>TRBV4-2
ASSQESQGAYYGYT
>TRBV29-1
SVADRGEPQH
>TRBV19
ASSRQAGVLQWGHNEQF
>TRBV19
ASVDGGYEQY
>TRBV20-1
SARDGDEQY